Below, 2 T cell receptor beta chains from the same sample are listed, as sequenced in a study of T cells in Graves' hyperthyroidism and ophthalmopathy. RNA transcripts yielded amplified TCR beta CDR3 regions. A first-round RT-PCR of the TCR CDR3 used the HTBI primer set. TCRdb reprocessed the multiplex PCR reads via MiXCR and lists one record per CDR3 protein. The data show about 740,000 distinct CDR3 sequences, with around 15% seen just once and about 10% held by the top ten. Source material: blood. The receptors stem from a young woman with Graves' hyperthyroidism.

This clonotype has a count of ten or more. The V gene is TRBV10-3, the J gene TRBJ1-1; weak D call: TRBD1 (5 bases). Trimming left V 10 bases short and J 1 base short, with 16 bases between. Germline CDR1 reads ENHRY; CDR2 reads SYGVKD. The length of the CDR3 is 14 residues. CDR3 loop: CATGARAENTEAFF. CDR3 in DNA: TGTGCCACCGGGGCAAGGGCAGAGAACACTGAAGCTTTCTTT.

The chain combines TRBV3-1 with TRBJ1-1; D is possibly TRBD1 (5 bases). The V end lost 4 bases, the J end lost 0 bases, and 12 bases lay between the germline ends. The CDR3 runs to 15 residues. Germline V gene data show CDR1 as LGHDT and CDR2 as YNNKEL (reference sequence). The CDR3 region is CASSPERRVNTEAFF. The DNA of the CDR3 is TGTGCCAGCAGCCCGGAGCGCAGGGTGAACACTGAAGCTTTCTTT.